This TCR beta chain derives from a study of T-cell reconstitution after alpha-beta-depleted transplantation in children. Unique molecular identifiers were used in preparing the TCRbeta library. TCRdb reprocessed the PCR reads via MiXCR and lists one record per CDR3 protein. The sample contains around 450,000 distinct CDR3 sequences, around 15% of which appear only once. Turning to this clonotype: Its target is not known.

The study, taken as a whole, reports: Where some patients showed high TCRbeta diversity at day 60, it came from recipient T cells and thymic progenitors that had survived. After transplant, at about two months, alpha-beta T cells were reportedly derived from several hundred expanded graft clones.

Germline-derived CDR1 and CDR2 are SGHRS and YFSETQ. The CDR3 covers 16 residues. The ends lost 3 bases at V and 0 bases at J; junction bases unmatched: 5. The receptor was derived from a boy in the first two years of life who had a stem cell transplant for Wiskott-Aldrich syndrome, so the T cells may come from the graft donor. Sequencing was performed on PBMCs, mostly from graft donor cells, taken 360 days after TCRalphabeta/CD19-depleted stem cell transplant. The chain links TRBV5-1 to TRBJ2-1; 8 nucleotides line up with TRBD1. CDR3 sequence reads: CASSWGTGGSYNEQFF. The CDR3 nucleotides read TGCGCCAGCAGCTGGGGAACAGGGGGCTCCTACAATGAGCAGTTCTTC.